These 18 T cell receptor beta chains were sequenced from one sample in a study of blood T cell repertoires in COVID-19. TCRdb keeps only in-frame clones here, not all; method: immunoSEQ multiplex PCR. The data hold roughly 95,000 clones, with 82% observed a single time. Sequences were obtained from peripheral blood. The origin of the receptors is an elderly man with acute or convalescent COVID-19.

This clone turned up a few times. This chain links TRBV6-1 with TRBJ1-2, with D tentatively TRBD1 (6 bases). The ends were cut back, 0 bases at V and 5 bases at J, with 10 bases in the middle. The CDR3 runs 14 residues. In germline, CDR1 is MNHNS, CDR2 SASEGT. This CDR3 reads CASSEAKRGYGYTF. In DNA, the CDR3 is TGTGCCAGCAGTGAAGCGAAAAGGGGGTATGGCTACACCTTC.

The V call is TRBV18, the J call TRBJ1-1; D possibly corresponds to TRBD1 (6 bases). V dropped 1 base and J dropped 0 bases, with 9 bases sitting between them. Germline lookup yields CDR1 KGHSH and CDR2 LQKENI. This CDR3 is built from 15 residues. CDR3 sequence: CASSPLRDMNTEAFF. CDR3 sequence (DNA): TGTGCCAGCTCACCACTACGGGACATGAACACTGAAGCTTTCTTT. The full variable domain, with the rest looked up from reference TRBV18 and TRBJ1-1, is NAGVMQNPRHLVRRRGQEARLRCSPMKGHSHVYWYRQLPEEGLKFMVYLQKENIIDESGMPKERFSAEFPKEGPSILRIQQVVRGDSAAYFCASSPLRDMNTEAFFGQGTRLTVV.

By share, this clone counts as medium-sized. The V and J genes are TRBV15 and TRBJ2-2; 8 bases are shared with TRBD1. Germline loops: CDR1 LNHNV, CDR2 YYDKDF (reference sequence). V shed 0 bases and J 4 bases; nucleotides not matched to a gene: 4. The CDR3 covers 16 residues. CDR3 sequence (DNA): TGTGCCACCAGCAGAGACCCAGGGGGCCGCACCGGGGAGCTGTTTTTT. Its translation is CATSRDPGGRTGELFF. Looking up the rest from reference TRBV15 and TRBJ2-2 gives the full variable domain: DAMVIQNPRYQVTQFGKPVTLSCSQTLNHNVMYWYQQKSSQAPKLLFHYYDKDFNNEADTPDNFQSRRPNTSFCFLDIRSPGLGDTAMYLCATSRDPGGRTGELFFGEGSRLTVL.

In nucleotides, the CDR3 is TGTGCCAGCAGTTTATCTCCGGGACAGGGGATCAATGAGCAGTTCTTC. Its protein product is CASSLSPGQGINEQFF. The gene calls are TRBV6-6 and TRBJ2-1; TRBD1 agrees at 10 bases. Germline-derived CDR1 and CDR2 are MNHNY and SVGAGI (reference sequence). The V gene end was trimmed by 4 bases and the J gene end by 6 bases; junction bases not matched to a gene: 9. This CDR3 comprises 16 residues.

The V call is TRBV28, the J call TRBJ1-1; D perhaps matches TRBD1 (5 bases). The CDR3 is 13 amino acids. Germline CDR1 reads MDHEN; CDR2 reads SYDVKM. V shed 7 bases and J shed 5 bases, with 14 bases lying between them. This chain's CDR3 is CASTLWGRTEAFF. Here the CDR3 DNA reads TGTGCCAGCACCCTCTGGGGGAGGACTGAAGCTTTCTTT.

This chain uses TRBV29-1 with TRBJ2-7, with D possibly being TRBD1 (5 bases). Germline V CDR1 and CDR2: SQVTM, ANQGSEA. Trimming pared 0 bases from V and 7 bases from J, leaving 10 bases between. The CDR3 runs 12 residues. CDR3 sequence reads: CSVEEVKGEQYF. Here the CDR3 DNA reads TGCAGCGTTGAAGAAGTTAAGGGGGAGCAGTACTTC.

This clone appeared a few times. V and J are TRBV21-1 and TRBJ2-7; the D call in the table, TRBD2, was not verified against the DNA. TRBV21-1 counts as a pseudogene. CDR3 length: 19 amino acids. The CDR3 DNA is TGTGCCAGTTACGAAAGGGAGATCTCCTTAAAACCTAGCTCCTACGAGCAGTACTTC. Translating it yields CASYEREISLKPSSYEQYF.

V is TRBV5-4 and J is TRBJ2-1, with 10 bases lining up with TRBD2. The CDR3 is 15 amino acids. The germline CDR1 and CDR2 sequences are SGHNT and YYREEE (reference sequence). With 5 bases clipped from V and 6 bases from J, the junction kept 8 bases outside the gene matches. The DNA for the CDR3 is TGTGCCAGCAGAGCGGGAGGGCCTCGGGGCAATGAGCAGTTCTTC. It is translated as CASRAGGPRGNEQFF.

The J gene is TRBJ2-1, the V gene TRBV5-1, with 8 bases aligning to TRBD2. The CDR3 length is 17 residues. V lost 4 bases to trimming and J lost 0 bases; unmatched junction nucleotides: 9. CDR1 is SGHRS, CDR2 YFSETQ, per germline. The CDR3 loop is CASSPRGGKSSYNEQFF. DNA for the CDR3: TGCGCCAGCAGCCCCCGGGGGGGGAAAAGCTCCTACAATGAGCAGTTCTTC.

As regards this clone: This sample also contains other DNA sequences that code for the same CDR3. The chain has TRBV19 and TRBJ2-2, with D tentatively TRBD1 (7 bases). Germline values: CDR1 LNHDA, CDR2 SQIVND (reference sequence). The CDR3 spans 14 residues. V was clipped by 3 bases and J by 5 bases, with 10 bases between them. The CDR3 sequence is CASSIAGGTGELFF. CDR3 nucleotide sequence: TGTGCCAGTAGTATTGCAGGGGGGACCGGGGAGCTGTTTTTT.

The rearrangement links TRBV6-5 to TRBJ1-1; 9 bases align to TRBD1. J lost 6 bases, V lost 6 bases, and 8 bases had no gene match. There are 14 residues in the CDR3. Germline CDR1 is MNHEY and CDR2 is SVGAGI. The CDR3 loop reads CASSDLQGAAEAFF. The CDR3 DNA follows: TGTGCCAGCAGCGACCTACAGGGGGCGGCTGAAGCTTTCTTT.

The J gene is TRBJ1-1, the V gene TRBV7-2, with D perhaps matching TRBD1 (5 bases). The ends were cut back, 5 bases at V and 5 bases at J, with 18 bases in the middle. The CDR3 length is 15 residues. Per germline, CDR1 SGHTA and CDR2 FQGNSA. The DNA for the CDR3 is TGTGCCAGCAGCCTTAGGAGGGGTTTAGGGACTGAAGCTTTCTTT. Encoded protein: CASSLRRGLGTEAFF. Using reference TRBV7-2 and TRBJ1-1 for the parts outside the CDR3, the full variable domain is GAGVSQSPSNKVTEKGKDVELRCDPISGHTALYWYRQSLGQGLEFLIYFQGNSAPDKSGLPSDRFSAERTGGSVSTLTIQRTQQEDSAVYLCASSLRRGLGTEAFFGQGTRLTVV.

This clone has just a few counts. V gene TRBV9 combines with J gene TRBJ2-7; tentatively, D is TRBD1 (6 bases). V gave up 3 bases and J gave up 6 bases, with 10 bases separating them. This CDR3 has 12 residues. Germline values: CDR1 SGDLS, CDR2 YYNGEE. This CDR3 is CASSAGRGEQYF. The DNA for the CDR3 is TGTGCCAGCAGCGCTGGCAGGGGCGAGCAGTACTTC. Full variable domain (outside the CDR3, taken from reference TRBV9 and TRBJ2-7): DSGVTQTPKHLITATGQRVTLRCSPRSGDLSVYWYQQSLDQGLQFLIQYYNGEERAKGNILERFSAQQFPDLHSELNLSSLELGDSALYFCASSAGRGEQYFGPGTRLTVT.

This chain's CDR3 is CASSQTSRGSSYEQYF. In DNA, the CDR3 is TGTGCCAGCAGCCAAACCTCGAGGGGGAGCTCCTACGAGCAGTACTTC. V and J are TRBV7-9 and TRBJ2-7, with D possibly being TRBD1 (6 bases). Trimming cost V 5 bases and J 0 bases, with 17 bases left between them. CDR3 length: 16 residues. Germline CDR1 reads SEHNR; CDR2 reads FQNEAQ (reference sequence).

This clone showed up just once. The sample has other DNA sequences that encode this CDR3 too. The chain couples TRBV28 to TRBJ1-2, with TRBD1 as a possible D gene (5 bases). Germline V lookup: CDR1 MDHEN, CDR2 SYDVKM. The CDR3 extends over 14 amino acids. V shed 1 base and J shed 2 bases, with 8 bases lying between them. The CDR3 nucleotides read TGTGCCAGCAGTTTATCCAGGGTGAACTATGGCTACACCTTC. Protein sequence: CASSLSRVNYGYTF.

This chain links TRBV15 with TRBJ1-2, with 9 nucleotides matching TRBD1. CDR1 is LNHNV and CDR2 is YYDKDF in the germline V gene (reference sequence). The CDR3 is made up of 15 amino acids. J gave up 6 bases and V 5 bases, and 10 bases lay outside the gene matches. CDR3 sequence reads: CATSRGTGRVDGYTF. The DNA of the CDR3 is TGTGCCACCAGCCGTGGGACAGGGAGGGTAGATGGCTACACCTTC.

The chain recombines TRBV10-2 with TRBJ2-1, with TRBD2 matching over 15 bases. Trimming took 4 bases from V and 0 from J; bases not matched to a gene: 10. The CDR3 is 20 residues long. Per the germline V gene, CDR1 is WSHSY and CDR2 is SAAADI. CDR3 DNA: TGCGCCAGCAGTGGCCCCGGGACTAGCGGGAGGACCGGCTCCTACAATGAGCAGTTCTTC. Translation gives CASSGPGTSGRTGSYNEQFF.

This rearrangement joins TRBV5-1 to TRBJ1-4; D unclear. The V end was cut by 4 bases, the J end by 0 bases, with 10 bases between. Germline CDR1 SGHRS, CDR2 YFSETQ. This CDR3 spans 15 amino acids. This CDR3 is CASSANGATNEKLFF. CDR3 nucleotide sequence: TGCGCCAGCAGCGCAAACGGTGCAACTAATGAAAAACTGTTTTTT.